This is a list of T cell receptor beta chains from one sample in a study of human T cells and chemical hapten exposure. Using its own MiXCR run on the RACE reads, TCRdb lists one record per CDR3 protein. This table holds around 110,000 distinct CDR3 sequences, 9.5% to 13% found once. The specimen comprised whole blood, sampled in connection with sensitization to the hapten diphenylcyclopropenone (DPC). These receptors were taken from a woman in her fifties or sixties with alopecia areata. Some clones in this sample may be carry-over from other donors' samples. CDR3s include the opening cysteine and the closing phenylalanine or tryptophan. The D gene is left open where the match is weak. The listing skips clone size in some rows; elsewhere it reads once, few, many or a size class.

TRBV11-2	TRBJ2-7	NA	few	CASSQEGYYEQYF	TGTGCCAGCAGCCAAGAGGGTTACTACGAGCAGTACTTC
TRBV7-2	TRBJ2-3	NA	NA	CASSLVASSTDTQYF	TGTGCCAGCAGCTTAGTCGCGAGCAGCACAGATACGCAGTATTTT
TRBV6-2/TRBV6-3	TRBJ2-7	NA	NA	CATLGTSSYEQYF	TGTGCCACACTTGGGACGTCCTCCTACGAGCAGTACTTC
TRBV28	TRBJ2-5	NA	few	CASSPGLAEETQYF	TGTGCCAGCAGCCCCGGGTTAGCTGAGGAGACCCAGTACTTC
TRBV5-1	TRBJ1-6	NA	NA	CASSLEGSSYNSPLHF	TGCGCCAGCAGCTTGGAGGGCAGCTCCTATAATTCACCCCTCCACTTT
TRBV5-1	TRBJ2-2	NA	few	CASSLLTGTNTGELFF	TGCGCCAGCAGCTTGTTGACAGGAACGAACACCGGGGAGCTGTTTTTT
TRBV12-3/TRBV12-4	TRBJ2-3	NA	NA	CASSLRVQSDTQYF	TGTGCCAGCAGTTTAAGGGTGCAGTCAGATACGCAGTATTTT
TRBV2	TRBJ2-7	NA	few	CASIGTYEQYF	TGTGCCAGCATCGGTACCTACGAGCAGTACTTC
TRBV7-2	TRBJ2-3	NA	NA	CASSLGLRKTDTQYF	TGTGCCAGCAGCTTAGGACTAAGGAAGACAGATACGCAGTATTTT
TRBV11-2	TRBJ1-1	TRBD1	NA	CASSSRTGDNTEAFF	TGTGCCAGCAGCTCCCGGACAGGGGATAACACTGAAGCTTTCTTT
TRBV19	TRBJ2-3	TRBD2	few	CASSIDPPGLAGGPSTDTQYF	TGTGCCAGTAGTATAGATCCGCCTGGACTAGCGGGGGGTCCTAGCACAGATACGCAGTATTTT
TRBV6-2/TRBV6-3	TRBJ2-1	NA	few	CASSPHSNNEQFF	TGTGCCAGCAGCCCCCACTCCAACAATGAGCAGTTCTTC